Listed below are T cell receptor beta chains from one sample, sequenced in a study of OX40 agonist ivuxolimab in advanced cancers. The protocol was immunoSEQ multiplex PCR, while the TCRdb copy is restricted to in-frame clones and leaves out a portion. The table lists 65,000 to 70,000 clones, about 90% of them singletons. Sequencing was performed on CD4+ or CD8+ T cells sorted from blood, taken in a trial of the OX40 agonist ivuxolimab. The receptors stem from an adult with an advanced solid tumor such as melanoma, head and neck, liver or kidney cancer. Both conserved end residues are part of each CDR3. D genes are given only for firm matches.

D gene | J gene | V gene | CDR3 DNA | CDR3 protein
- | TRBJ2-1 | TRBV28 | TGTGCCAGCAGTTTATGGGTAGGGTACAATGAGCAGTTCTTC | CASSLWVGYNEQFF
TRBD1 | TRBJ1-6 | TRBV9 | TGTGCCAGCAGCCGGGACAGTTATAATTCACCCCTCCACTTT | CASSRDSYNSPLHF
- | TRBJ1-2 | TRBV6-6 | TGTGCCAGCAGCCTCCCCGCCGGGAGAGCTAACTATGGCTACACCTTC | CASSLPAGRANYGYTF
- | TRBJ2-2 | TRBV6-5 | TGTGCCAGCAGTTACCCGCGACCCGGGGAGCTGTTTTTT | CASSYPRPGELFF
- | TRBJ2-1 | TRBV25-1 | TGTGCCAGCGTAAGAGGGTCCCGAAATGAGCAGTTCTTC | CASVRGSRNEQFF
- | TRBJ1-5 | TRBV7-2 | TGTGCCAGCAGGTCCCAGGGTCAGCCCCAGCATTTT | CASRSQGQPQHF
TRBD2 | TRBJ2-5 | TRBV6-5 | TGTGCCAGCAGTCCTCGTACGCCCGGGAGGAACACCCAGTACTTC | CASSPRTPGRNTQYF
- | TRBJ2-4 | TRBV7-9 | TGTGCCAGCAGCTTAGGCCACAAAAACATTCAGTACTTC | CASSLGHKNIQYF
- | TRBJ2-3 | TRBV7-2 | TGTGCCAGCAGCTTGAAGTGGGAGGGCACAGATACGCAGTATTTT | CASSLKWEGTDTQYF
TRBD1 | TRBJ2-5 | TRBV5-1 | TGCGCCAGCAGCTACCCCGCAGGGGGCCAAGAGACCCAGTACTTC | CASSYPAGGQETQYF
TRBD1 | TRBJ1-1 | TRBV6-1 | TGTGCCAGCAGTGACCTCGGGACAGGAAACACTGAAGCTTTCTTT | CASSDLGTGNTEAFF
- | TRBJ2-7 | TRBV25-1 | TGTGCCAGCAGTGAGGGTGGGCCCTACGAGCAGTACTTC | CASSEGGPYEQYF